Following are 4 T cell receptor beta chains from one sample sequenced in a study of somatic mutations in cytotoxic T cells in rheumatoid arthritis. Generated by immunoSEQ multiplex PCR, the TCRdb table keeps only in-frame clones and is missing some. The sample consists of roughly 2,500 clones, about three quarters of them appearing once. Sequences were obtained from CD8+ T cells sorted from blood. The origin of the receptors is an older man with rheumatoid arthritis.

The chain joins TRBV5-5 to TRBJ2-7; D not resolved. V lost 4 bases and J 0 bases, leaving 5 bases between the germline ends. This CDR3 region has 12 residues. Germline V gives CDR1 SGHKS, CDR2 YYEKEE (reference sequence). CDR3 coding DNA: TGTGCCAGCAGCCTGAGCTCCTACGAGCAGTACTTC. Translated, it gives CASSLSSYEQYF.

V gene TRBV6-5 combines with J gene TRBJ2-7; TRBD2 aligns across 7 bases. The J segment lost 5 bases and the V segment lost 7 bases, leaving 8 bases of the junction unmatched. Germline CDR1 and CDR2: MNHEY and SVGAGI. The CDR3 has 13 residues. CDR3 region: CASKRSGEDEQYF. The DNA for the CDR3 is TGTGCCAGCAAAAGGAGCGGGGAGGACGAGCAGTACTTC.

V is TRBV15 and J is TRBJ2-3; D is possibly TRBD2 (9 bases). The CDR3 is 23 residues long. Germline V CDR1 and CDR2: LNHNV, YYDKDF (reference sequence). Deletions cut 3 bases from V and 0 bases from J, with 34 bases between. The CDR3: CATSSGQGEASGAWVDSTDTQYF. As DNA, the CDR3 is TGTGCCACCAGCAGTGGACAGGGAGAAGCTAGCGGGGCCTGGGTGGACAGCACAGATACGCAGTATTTT.

CDR3 bases: TGTGCCAGCAGCTTTACTAGCGGACAGCGGGATACGCAGTATTTT. Amino acids: CASSFTSGQRDTQYF. The chain employs TRBV9 and TRBJ2-3; 8 bases are shared with TRBD2. The CDR3 extends over 15 amino acids. CDR1 SGDLS and CDR2 YYNGEE come from the germline V gene. V gave up 4 bases and J gave up 6 bases; unmatched junction bases: 10.